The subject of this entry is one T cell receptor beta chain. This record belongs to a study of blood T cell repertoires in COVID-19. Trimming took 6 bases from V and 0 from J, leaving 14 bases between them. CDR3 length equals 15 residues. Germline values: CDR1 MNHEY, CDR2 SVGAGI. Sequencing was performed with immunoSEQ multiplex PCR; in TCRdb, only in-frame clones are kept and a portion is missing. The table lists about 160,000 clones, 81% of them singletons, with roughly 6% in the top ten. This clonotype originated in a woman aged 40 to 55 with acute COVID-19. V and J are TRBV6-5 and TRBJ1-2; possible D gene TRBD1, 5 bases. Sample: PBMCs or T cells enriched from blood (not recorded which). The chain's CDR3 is CASSVDRFANYGYTF. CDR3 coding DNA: TGTGCCAGCAGCGTTGACAGATTCGCTAACTATGGCTACACCTTC.